The clone carrying this TCR beta chain was detected only a few times. Its target is unknown. The source of the sample is a study of shared clonotypes between healthy human individuals. Data came from immunoSEQ multiplex PCR; TCRdb stores just in-frame clones and leaves some out. The data hold some 2,500,000 clones, with 85% to 95% observed a single time. Findings of the study overall: Around 5.3% of naive CD4 clonotypes were shared across four donors.

Germline V gene sequence: CDR1 SEHNR, CDR2 FQNEAQ (reference sequence). The CDR3 totals 15 residues. The V end lost 5 bases, the J end lost 4 bases, and 15 bases lay between the germline ends. The receptor was isolated from a young man in good health. Some clones in this sample may be carry-over from other donors' samples. V and J are TRBV7-9 and TRBJ2-1; possible D gene TRBD2, 5 bases. What was sequenced was naive CD4+ T cells from PBMCs. Regarding subset: CD45RA+ positively selected. CDR3 loop: CASSGPGNPYNEQFF. CDR3 nucleotide sequence: TGTGCCAGCAGCGGACCGGGAAACCCATACAATGAGCAGTTCTTC.